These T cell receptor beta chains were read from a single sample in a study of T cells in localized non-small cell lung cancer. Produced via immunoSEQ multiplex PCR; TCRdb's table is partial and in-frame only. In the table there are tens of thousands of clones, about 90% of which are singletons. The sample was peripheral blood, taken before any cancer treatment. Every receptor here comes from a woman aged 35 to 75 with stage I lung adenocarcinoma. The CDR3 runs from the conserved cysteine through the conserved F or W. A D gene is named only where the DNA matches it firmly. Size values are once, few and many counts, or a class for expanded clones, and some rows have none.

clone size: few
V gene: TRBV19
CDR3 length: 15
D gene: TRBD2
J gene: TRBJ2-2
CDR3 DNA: TGTGCCAGTAGTATCGGACTAGCGGGAGACCGGGAGCTGTTTTTT
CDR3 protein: CASSIGLAGDRELFF

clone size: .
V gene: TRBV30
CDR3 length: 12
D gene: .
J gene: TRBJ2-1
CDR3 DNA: TGTGCCTGGAGCCTAAAGGGGTATGAGCAGTTCTTC
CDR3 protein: CAWSLKGYEQFF

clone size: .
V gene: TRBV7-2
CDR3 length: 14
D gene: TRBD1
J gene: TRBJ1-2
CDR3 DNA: TGTGCCAGCAGACCAGGGGACAGGGAGGATGGCTACACCTTC
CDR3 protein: CASRPGDREDGYTF

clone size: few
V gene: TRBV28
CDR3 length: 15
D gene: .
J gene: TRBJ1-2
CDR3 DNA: TGTGCCAGCAGCCTCGGGACGTTAGCTAACTATGGCTACACCTTC
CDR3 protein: CASSLGTLANYGYTF

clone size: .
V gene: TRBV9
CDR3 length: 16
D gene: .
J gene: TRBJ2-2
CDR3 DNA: TGTGCCAGCAGCGTAGCGGTGTCCTGGAACACCGGGGAGCTGTTTTTT
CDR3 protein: CASSVAVSWNTGELFF

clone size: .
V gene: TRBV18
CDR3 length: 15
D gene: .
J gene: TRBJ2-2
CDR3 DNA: TGTGCCAGCTCACCAAGGGGGTCGAACACCGGGGAGCTGTTTTTT
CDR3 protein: CASSPRGSNTGELFF

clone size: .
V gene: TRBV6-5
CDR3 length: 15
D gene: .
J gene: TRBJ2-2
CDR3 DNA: TGTGCCAGCAGTTCGACTAGGTTGAACACCGGGGAGCTGTTTTTT
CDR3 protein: CASSSTRLNTGELFF

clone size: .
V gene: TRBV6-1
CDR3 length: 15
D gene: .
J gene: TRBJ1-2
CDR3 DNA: TGTGCCAGCACCCGCCTATACAGAGATAACTATGGCTACACCTTC
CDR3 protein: CASTRLYRDNYGYTF

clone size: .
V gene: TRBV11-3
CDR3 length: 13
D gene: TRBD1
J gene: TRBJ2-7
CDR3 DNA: TGTGCCAGCAGCACGACAGGGGGTCGGGAGCAGTACTTC
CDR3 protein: CASSTTGGREQYF

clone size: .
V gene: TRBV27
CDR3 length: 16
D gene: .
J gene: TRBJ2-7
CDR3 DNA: TGTGCCAGCAGTCGAAGGGGCGGGATGAGCTCCTACGAGCAGTACTTC
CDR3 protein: CASSRRGGMSSYEQYF

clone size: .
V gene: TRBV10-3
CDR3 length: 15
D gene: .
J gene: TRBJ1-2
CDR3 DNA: TGTGCCATCAGTGAGTCAGGGGGGGCAGCCTATGGCTACACCTTC
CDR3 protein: CAISESGGAAYGYTF

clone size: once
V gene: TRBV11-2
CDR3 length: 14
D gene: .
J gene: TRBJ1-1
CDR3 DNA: TGTGCCAGCAGCCAGCAGATGGGCCCGAATAAAGCTTTCTTT
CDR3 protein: CASSQQMGPNKAFF

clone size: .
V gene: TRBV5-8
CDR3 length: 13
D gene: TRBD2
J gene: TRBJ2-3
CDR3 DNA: TGTGCCAGCTCTGGGACTAGGTCAGATACGCAGTATTTT
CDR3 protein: CASSGTRSDTQYF

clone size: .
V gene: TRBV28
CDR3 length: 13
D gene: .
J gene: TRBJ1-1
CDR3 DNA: TGTGCCAGCAGTTTTCCCACGAACACTGAAGCTTTCTTT
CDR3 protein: CASSFPTNTEAFF

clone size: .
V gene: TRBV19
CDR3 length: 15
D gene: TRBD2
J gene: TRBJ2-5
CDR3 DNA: TGTGCCAGTAGTACGTCTAGCGGGAGAGGGCAGACCCAGTACTTC
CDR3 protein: CASSTSSGRGQTQYF

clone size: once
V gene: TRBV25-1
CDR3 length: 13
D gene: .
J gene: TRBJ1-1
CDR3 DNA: TGTGCCAGCAGTGACCCCTTGAACACTGAAGCTTTCTTT
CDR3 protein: CASSDPLNTEAFF

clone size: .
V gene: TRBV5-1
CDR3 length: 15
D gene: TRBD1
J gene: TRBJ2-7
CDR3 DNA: TGCGCCAGCAGTTTCGGTGGACAGGGGTTCTACGAGCAGTACTTC
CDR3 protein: CASSFGGQGFYEQYF

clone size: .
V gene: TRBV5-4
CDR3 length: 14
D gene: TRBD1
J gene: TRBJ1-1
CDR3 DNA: TGTGCCAGCAGCGGGCCCACGGACAGGGTTTCAGCTTTCTTT
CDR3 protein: CASSGPTDRVSAFF

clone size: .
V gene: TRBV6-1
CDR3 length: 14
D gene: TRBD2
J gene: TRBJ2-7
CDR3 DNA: TGTGCCAGCTCCTCCGTAGCGGGAACCTACGAGCAGTACTTC
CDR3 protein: CASSSVAGTYEQYF

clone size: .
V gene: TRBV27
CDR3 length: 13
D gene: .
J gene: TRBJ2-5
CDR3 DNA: TGTGCCAGCGCGTCCTCATATGCAGAGACCCAGTACTTC
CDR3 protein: CASASSYAETQYF

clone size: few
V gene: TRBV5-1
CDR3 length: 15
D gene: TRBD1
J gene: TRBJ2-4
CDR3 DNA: TGCGCCAGCAGCGACGAGGACAGGGACAAAAACATTCAGTACTTC
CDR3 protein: CASSDEDRDKNIQYF

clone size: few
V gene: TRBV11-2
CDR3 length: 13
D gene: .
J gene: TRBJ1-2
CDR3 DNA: TGTGCCAGCAAGGGGGGGGTAGACTATGGCTACACCTTC
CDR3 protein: CASKGGVDYGYTF

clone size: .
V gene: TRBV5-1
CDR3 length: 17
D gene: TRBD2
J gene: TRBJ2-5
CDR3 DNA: TGCGCCAGCAGACCCAGACCTCAAGCGGGAGGAGAGGGGACCCAGTACTTC
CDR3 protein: CASRPRPQAGGEGTQYF

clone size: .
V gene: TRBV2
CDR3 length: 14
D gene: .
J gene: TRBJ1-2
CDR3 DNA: TGTGCCAGCAGGGAGGGGGAGGCGGACTATGGCTACACCTTC
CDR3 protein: CASREGEADYGYTF

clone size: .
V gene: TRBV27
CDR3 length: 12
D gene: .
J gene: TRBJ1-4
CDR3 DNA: TGTGCCAGCAGTCCCGCCGGGAATAGGCTGTTTTTT
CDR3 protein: CASSPAGNRLFF

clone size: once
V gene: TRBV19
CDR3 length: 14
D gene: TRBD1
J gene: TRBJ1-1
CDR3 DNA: TGTGCCAGTAGTAGGGGACAGATGAACACTGAAGCTTTCTTT
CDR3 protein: CASSRGQMNTEAFF

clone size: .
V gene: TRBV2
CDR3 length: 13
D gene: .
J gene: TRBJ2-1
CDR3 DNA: TGTGCCAGCAGTGAGGGGCGAGGTGATGAGCAGTTCTTC
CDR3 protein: CASSEGRGDEQFF

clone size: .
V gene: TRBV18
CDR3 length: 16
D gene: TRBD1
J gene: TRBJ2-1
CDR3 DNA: TGTGCCAGCTCACCATCCCAGGGCAGGGGGTCGGATGAGCAGTTCTTC
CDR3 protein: CASSPSQGRGSDEQFF

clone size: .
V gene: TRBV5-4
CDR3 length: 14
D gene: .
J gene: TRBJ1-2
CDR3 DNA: TGTGCCAGCAGCTCGATTGGGCTGAACTATGGCTACACCTTC
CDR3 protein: CASSSIGLNYGYTF

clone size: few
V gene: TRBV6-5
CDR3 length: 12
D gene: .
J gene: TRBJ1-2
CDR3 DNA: TGTGCCAGCAGTTACAGGGGCTATGGCTACACCTTC
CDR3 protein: CASSYRGYGYTF

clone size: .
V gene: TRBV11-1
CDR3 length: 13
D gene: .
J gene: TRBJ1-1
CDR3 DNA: TGTGCCAGCAGCTCATACAGGGTCGGTGAAGCTTTCTTT
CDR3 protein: CASSSYRVGEAFF

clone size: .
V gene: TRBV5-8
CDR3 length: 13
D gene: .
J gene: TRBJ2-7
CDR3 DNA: TGTGCCAGCTTCGACCAGAACCGCTACGAGCAGTACTTC
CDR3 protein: CASFDQNRYEQYF